This TCR beta chain was captured in a study of blood T cell repertoires in COVID-19. On the study more broadly: Material from acute and convalescent COVID-19 was sourced from the United States, Italy and Spain. PBMCs, B-cell-depleted T cells, or T cells were the source of the cDNA or gDNA that made up the material.

The germline CDR1 and CDR2 sequences are WNHNN and SYGVQD (reference sequence). V lost 2 bases and J lost 4; bases outside the gene matches: 2. The CDR3 length is 15 residues. Authors' data handling: Cell counts per sample came from amplifying reference gene primers. Libraries were prepared by immunoSEQ multiplex PCR; TCRdb keeps only in-frame clonotypes and omits some of them. Clone size and V and J calls were adopted from that table, with D and trimming inferred from the DNA. The sample holds 90,000 to 140,000 clones, 82% seen once. The sample taken for sequencing was peripheral blood. The rearrangement joins TRBV10-1 to TRBJ2-2; 9 bases fit TRBD2. The sequence derives from a woman at least 80 years old with acute or convalescent COVID-19. CDR3 in DNA: TGCGCCAGCAGTGAGGCGGGAGGGGGCACCGGGGAGCTGTTTTTT. Its translation: CASSEAGGGTGELFF.